A single sample gave rise to the 30 T cell receptor beta chains below, sequenced in a study of OX40 agonist ivuxolimab in advanced cancers. Data came from immunoSEQ multiplex PCR; TCRdb stores just in-frame clones and leaves some out. Found here are 40,000 to 55,000 clones, 80% to 90% of them singletons; the top ten hold about 3.2%. The input for sequencing was CD4+ or CD8+ T cells sorted from blood, taken in a trial of the OX40 agonist ivuxolimab. Receptors were obtained from an adult with an advanced solid tumor such as melanoma, head and neck, liver or kidney cancer.

CDR3 nucleotides: TGTGCCACCAGCAGAGATCCCCGGGACAGTAGCAATCAGCCCCAGCATTTT. This gives the protein CATSRDPRDSSNQPQHF. The V call is TRBV15, the J call TRBJ1-5; 7 bases match TRBD1. The CDR3 is made up of 17 amino acids. The ends lost 0 bases at V and 0 bases at J; junction bases unmatched: 5. Germline values: CDR1 LNHNV, CDR2 YYDKDF (reference sequence).

The chain combines TRBV29-1 with TRBJ2-1; 9 bases fit TRBD2. The CDR3 loop spans 15 amino acids. The trim removed 7 bases at V and 4 bases at J, leaving 11 bases unmatched. Per the germline V gene, CDR1 is SQVTM and CDR2 is ANQGSEA. The CDR3 is CSAATLAGPYNEQFF. The CDR3 bases are TGCAGCGCGGCGACTCTAGCGGGGCCGTACAATGAGCAGTTCTTC.

J is TRBJ1-1 and V is TRBV5-1, with D perhaps matching TRBD1 (5 bases). The CDR3 length is 15 residues. V lost 4 bases and J lost 6, with 19 bases in between. Germline values: CDR1 SGHRS, CDR2 YFSETQ. In DNA form, the CDR3 reads TGCGCCAGCAGCCGCCGGGACCCGGCGAGGTCTGAAGCTTTCTTT. This encodes CASSRRDPARSEAFF.

The J gene is TRBJ1-1, the V gene TRBV28; D is possibly TRBD1 (6 bases). CDR1 is MDHEN and CDR2 is SYDVKM in the germline V gene. V dropped 6 bases and J dropped 1 base, with 12 bases sitting between them. This CDR3 region has 14 residues. The CDR3 reads CASRQQGSNTEAFF. Written as DNA, the CDR3 is TGTGCCAGCAGACAACAGGGTTCGAACACTGAAGCTTTCTTT.

The CDR3 sequence is CASSATPGQGNTEAFF. CDR3 coding DNA: TGTGCCAGCAGCGCCACCCCGGGACAGGGGAACACTGAAGCTTTCTTT. The chain joins TRBV7-3 to TRBJ1-1; 9 bases line up with TRBD1. CDR3 length equals 16 residues. The V and J ends lost 5 bases and 1 base, in that order; junction bases with no gene match: 8. The germline V gene encodes CDR1 SGHTA and CDR2 FQGTGA.

The chain joins TRBV25-1 to TRBJ2-5; 12 bases line up with TRBD2. Losses at the gene ends were 2 bases for V and 7 bases for J; bases not matched to a gene: 5. Germline values: CDR1 MGHDK, CDR2 SYGVNS. CDR3 length equals 15 residues. CDR3 sequence reads: CASSERTSGDATQYF. Written as DNA, the CDR3 is TGTGCCAGCAGTGAACGGACTAGCGGGGACGCGACCCAGTACTTC.

V and J are TRBV16 and TRBJ2-7, with 7 bases aligning to TRBD2. Trimming took 5 bases from V and 5 from J; bases not matched to a gene: 9. The length of the CDR3 is 14 residues. CDR1 and CDR2 from the germline V gene are KGHSY and FQNENV. For the CDR3, the DNA is TGTGCCAGCAGCGGAAGGGACTACTACAACGAGCAGTACTTC. This gives the protein CASSGRDYYNEQYF.

The rearrangement uses TRBV27 and TRBJ2-7, with 8 bases lining up with TRBD2. V shed 5 bases and J 3 bases; nucleotides not matched to a gene: 12. This CDR3 is built from 16 residues. Germline loops: CDR1 MNHEY, CDR2 SMNVEV (reference sequence). The CDR3 DNA sequence: TGTGCCAGCAGTCCCCCAGTTGCGGGGGGTGACTACGAGCAGTACTTC. This codes for CASSPPVAGGDYEQYF.

In this sample, this clone turned up once. The chain couples TRBV30 to TRBJ1-1; 8 positions agree with TRBD1. The germline gives CDR1 GTSNPN, CDR2 SVGIG (reference sequence). The CDR3 consists of 13 residues. V was clipped by 3 bases and J by 6 bases; unmatched bases: 6. CDR3 residues: CAWRGQGAPEAFF. CDR3 DNA: TGTGCCTGGAGAGGACAGGGTGCTCCTGAAGCTTTCTTT.

The rearrangement links TRBV27 to TRBJ2-7; D call uncertain. V gave up 2 bases and J gave up 3 bases, with 11 bases separating them. CDR1 MNHEY and CDR2 SMNVEV come from the germline V gene (reference sequence). The CDR3 is made up of 14 amino acids. In DNA form, the CDR3 reads TGTGCCAGCAGTTTAGGAACGGGCCTCTACGAGCAGTACTTC. It codes for CASSLGTGLYEQYF.

The chain recombines TRBV28 with TRBJ1-1; D unclear. CDR3 length: 15 amino acids. Trimming stripped 5 bases from V and 1 base from J, with 14 bases between. Looked up from germline, CDR1 is MDHEN and CDR2 is SYDVKM. The CDR3 here is CASSPTRGANTEAFF. As DNA, the CDR3 is TGTGCCAGCAGTCCCACCCGAGGCGCGAACACTGAAGCTTTCTTT.

The rearrangement joins TRBV10-3 to TRBJ2-7; D not resolved. V was cut by 3 bases and J by 3 bases, with 6 bases left in between. CDR3 length: 12 amino acids. Germline V gene lookup returns CDR1 ENHRY and CDR2 SYGVKD. The CDR3 loop is CAISEVVYEQYF. Here the CDR3 DNA reads TGTGCCATCAGTGAAGTAGTCTACGAGCAGTACTTC.

The gene calls are TRBV9 and TRBJ2-1, with 10 bases lining up with TRBD2. Germline lookup yields CDR1 SGDLS and CDR2 YYNGEE. The CDR3 contains 16 residues. The V and J ends lost 3 bases and 4 bases, in that order; junction bases with no gene match: 7. The CDR3 reads CASSAPGTSAYNEQFF. Here the CDR3 DNA reads TGTGCCAGCAGCGCCCCGGGGACTAGCGCGTACAATGAGCAGTTCTTC.

This clone was seen just once. The rearrangement joins TRBV6-1 to TRBJ1-5, with D perhaps matching TRBD1 (5 bases). Germline assignment: CDR1 MNHNS and CDR2 SASEGT. V was trimmed by 8 bases and J by 5 bases, leaving 10 bases between them. The CDR3 extends over 12 amino acids. The CDR3 DNA reads TGTGCCAGCTGGGGCGGAGATCAGCCCCAGCATTTT. Protein sequence: CASWGGDQPQHF.

The chain joins TRBV7-6 to TRBJ2-7, with D possibly TRBD2 on 6 matching bases. Trimming stripped 1 base from V and 5 bases from J, with 12 bases between. The germline CDR1 and CDR2 sequences are SGHVS and FNYEAQ. The CDR3 covers 14 residues. The CDR3 DNA reads TGTGCCAGCAGCTTAGTGGGGGGTTCCGACGAGCAGTACTTC. It translates to CASSLVGGSDEQYF.

The chain combines TRBV6-6 with TRBJ2-7; D unclear. V was trimmed by 4 bases and J by 3 bases, leaving 4 bases between them. The CDR3 spans 11 residues. CDR1 MNHNY and CDR2 SVGAGI come from the germline V gene (reference sequence). CDR3 sequence (DNA): TGTGCCAGCAGTTCTAACTACGAGCAGTACTTC. As protein: CASSSNYEQYF.

Only a few counts were recorded for this clone. The chain employs TRBV30 and TRBJ1-4; TRBD1 agrees at 7 bases. This CDR3 has 13 residues. J gave up 7 bases and V 4 bases, and 6 bases lay outside the gene matches. The germline CDR1 and CDR2 sequences are GTSNPN and SVGIG (reference sequence). CDR3 in amino acids: CAWTRQGSEKLFF. CDR3 bases: TGTGCCTGGACCAGACAGGGTAGTGAAAAACTGTTTTTT.

A few counts support this clone. The chain uses TRBV27 and TRBJ1-6; 7 bases align to TRBD1. The ends lost 7 bases at V and 8 bases at J; junction bases unmatched: 5. CDR1 and CDR2 from the germline V gene are MNHEY and SMNVEV (reference sequence). The CDR3 covers 13 residues. CDR3 region: CASMTGSDSPLHF. The CDR3, as DNA: TGTGCCAGCATGACAGGGTCGGATTCACCCCTCCACTTT.

The chain carries TRBV5-1 and TRBJ2-5; perhaps TRBD2 as D (6 bases). Between the trimmed V and J ends, which lost 0 bases and 5 bases, there was a span of 17 bases. Germline CDR1 SGHRS, CDR2 YFSETQ. This CDR3 is built from 16 residues. CDR3 DNA: TGCGCCAGCAGCTTGGCCAGGGCAGGGAGGCAGGAGACCCAGTACTTC. This encodes CASSLARAGRQETQYF. The variable domain in full, completed from reference TRBV5-1 and TRBJ2-5, reads KAGVTQTPRYLIKTRGQQVTLSCSPISGHRSVSWYQQTPGQGLQFLFEYFSETQRNKGNFPGRFSGRQFSNSRSEMNVSTLELGDSALYLCASSLARAGRQETQYFGPGTRLLVL.

The rearrangement joins TRBV4-1 to TRBJ2-7; no clear D. Trimming stripped 4 bases from V and 3 bases from J, with 13 bases between. The CDR3 is 14 amino acids. Germline assignment: CDR1 MGHRA and CDR2 YSYEKL. Here the CDR3 DNA reads TGCGCCAGCAGCCTGCGAGGAGCTAACTACGAGCAGTACTTC. This codes for CASSLRGANYEQYF.

This sequence joins TRBV4-1 and TRBJ2-3, with D unclear. CDR3 length: 15 amino acids. Germline lookup yields CDR1 MGHRA and CDR2 YSYEKL. Trimming left V 2 bases short and J 2 bases short, with 11 bases between. CDR3 coding DNA: TGCGCCAGCAGCCAACCCACCGGAGACACAGATACGCAGTATTTT. As protein: CASSQPTGDTDTQYF.

The chain uses TRBV2 and TRBJ2-7; D is undetermined. V lost 6 bases to trimming and J lost 5 bases, with 14 bases between them. This CDR3 has 13 amino acids. Looked up from germline, CDR1 is SNHLY and CDR2 is FYNNEI. In DNA, the CDR3 is TGTGCCAGCAGGCAGCCCCTGGGTGACGAGCAGTACTTC. This codes for CASRQPLGDEQYF.

V and J are TRBV5-4 and TRBJ1-5; possibly TRBD1 for D (5 bases). Trimming took 0 bases from V and 5 from J, leaving 9 bases between them. Germline CDR1 SGHNT, CDR2 YYREEE (reference sequence). This CDR3 comprises 14 residues. CDR3 in amino acids: CASSLGGTDQPQHF. CDR3 DNA: TGTGCCAGCAGCTTGGGGGGCACAGATCAGCCCCAGCATTTT. Full variable domain (outside the CDR3, taken from reference TRBV5-4 and TRBJ1-5): ETGVTQSPTHLIKTRGQQVTLRCSSQSGHNTVSWYQQALGQGPQFIFQYYREEENGRGNFPPRFSGLQFPNYSSELNVNALELDDSALYLCASSLGGTDQPQHFGDGTRLSIL.

The chain uses TRBV11-1 and TRBJ1-5; D is possibly TRBD1 (5 bases). This CDR3 has 13 residues. Germline V CDR1 and CDR2: SGHAT, FQDESV (reference sequence). Trimming removed 3 bases from V and 4 bases from J, with 7 bases in between. CDR3 in amino acids: CASSFEGNQPQHF. The CDR3 DNA sequence: TGTGCCAGCAGCTTCGAGGGGAATCAGCCCCAGCATTTT.

This sequence joins TRBV19 and TRBJ1-1; 7 bases fit TRBD1. From germline, CDR1 is LNHDA and CDR2 SQIVND (reference sequence). V lost 4 bases and J lost 1; bases outside the gene matches: 9. CDR3 length: 16 amino acids. CDR3 residues: CASSTPEGQPNTEAFF. In DNA form, the CDR3 reads TGTGCCAGTAGTACCCCCGAGGGACAGCCGAACACTGAAGCTTTCTTT. Full variable domain (rest looked up from reference TRBV19 and TRBJ1-1): DGGITQSPKYLFRKEGQNVTLSCEQNLNHDAMYWYRQDPGQGLRLIYYSQIVNDFQKGDIAEGYSVSREKKESFPLTVTSAQKNPTAFYLCASSTPEGQPNTEAFFGQGTRLTVV.

The chain is built from TRBV5-1 and TRBJ2-2; TRBD1 is a possible D gene (6 bases). Germline V gene data show CDR1 as SGHRS and CDR2 as YFSETQ. The germline V and J ends were trimmed by 2 bases and 6 bases, with 14 bases remaining between them. The CDR3 runs 15 residues. This CDR3 is CASSFWGQDAGELFF. CDR3 DNA: TGCGCCAGCAGCTTTTGGGGGCAGGATGCCGGGGAGCTGTTTTTT.

The chain employs TRBV28 and TRBJ2-7, with unresolved D. From germline, CDR1 is MDHEN and CDR2 SYDVKM. V was shortened by 1 base and J by 4 bases, with 2 bases between the two germline ends. The CDR3 runs 11 residues. CDR3 DNA: TGTGCCAGCAGTTTATTGTACGAGCAGTACTTC. It yields the protein CASSLLYEQYF. The full variable domain, its missing parts supplied by reference TRBV28 and TRBJ2-7, is DVKVTQSSRYLVKRTGEKVFLECVQDMDHENMFWYRQDPGLGLRLIYFSYDVKMKEKGDIPEGYSVSREKKERFSLILESASTNQTSMYLCASSLLYEQYFGPGTRLTVT.

J is TRBJ2-3 and V is TRBV5-1; D tentatively fits TRBD1 or TRBD2 (5 bases each). V gave up 4 bases and J gave up 3 bases, with 15 bases separating them. The CDR3 is 15 amino acids. CDR1 is SGHRS and CDR2 is YFSETQ in the germline V gene. The CDR3 here is CASSNRDPSTDTQYF. The CDR3 coding sequence is TGCGCCAGCAGCAACCGGGACCCTTCAACAGATACGCAGTATTTT.

This clone was observed a single time. V usage is TRBV28 and J usage is TRBJ2-7, with D uncertain. The CDR3 has 12 amino acids. V lost 6 bases, J lost 0 bases, and 6 bases lay in between. Germline-derived CDR1 and CDR2 are MDHEN and SYDVKM. In DNA, the CDR3 is TGTGCCAGCAGGCCGACCTCCTACGAGCAGTACTTC. It encodes CASRPTSYEQYF.

The chain has TRBV4-1 and TRBJ1-1; tentatively, D is TRBD1 (6 bases). Germline V gives CDR1 MGHRA, CDR2 YSYEKL. V lost 4 bases and J lost 3, with 12 bases in between. The CDR3 length is 14 residues. CDR3 nucleotide sequence: TGCGCCAGCAGCCTCACGCCAGGGGACACTGAAGCTTTCTTT. This encodes CASSLTPGDTEAFF.